Given below is one T cell receptor beta chain in context. Its antigen remains unknown. PCR amplification relied on 60 Vbeta primers (plus 13 Jbeta primers). The table came from immunoSEQ multiplex PCR; TCRdb's copy has only in-frame clones and leaves some out. Here the sample spans over 150,000 clones, around 80% being singletons. This record belongs to a study of cytomegalovirus exposure and HLA in healthy donors. Study conclusions and caveats: Common viral pathogens seemed to be connected with several of the most significant clusters, according to a later analysis. Among TCR beta chains, those listed as cytomegalovirus-associated numbered fewer than 200. The HLA-A and HLA-B alleles of most subjects were reportedly predicted accurately from TCR beta sequences.

This receptor was taken from a male donor in good health and CMV-seronegative. Sequenced: PBMCs.

The CDR3 bases are TGTGCCAGCAGTGAAGGGTACAGTGTAGGCGAGACCCAGTACTTC. As protein: CASSEGYSVGETQYF. V is TRBV25-1 and J is TRBJ2-5; D gene ambiguous. Germline loops: CDR1 MGHDK, CDR2 SYGVNS. Trimming took 2 bases from V and 5 from J, leaving 15 bases between them. The CDR3 covers 15 residues.